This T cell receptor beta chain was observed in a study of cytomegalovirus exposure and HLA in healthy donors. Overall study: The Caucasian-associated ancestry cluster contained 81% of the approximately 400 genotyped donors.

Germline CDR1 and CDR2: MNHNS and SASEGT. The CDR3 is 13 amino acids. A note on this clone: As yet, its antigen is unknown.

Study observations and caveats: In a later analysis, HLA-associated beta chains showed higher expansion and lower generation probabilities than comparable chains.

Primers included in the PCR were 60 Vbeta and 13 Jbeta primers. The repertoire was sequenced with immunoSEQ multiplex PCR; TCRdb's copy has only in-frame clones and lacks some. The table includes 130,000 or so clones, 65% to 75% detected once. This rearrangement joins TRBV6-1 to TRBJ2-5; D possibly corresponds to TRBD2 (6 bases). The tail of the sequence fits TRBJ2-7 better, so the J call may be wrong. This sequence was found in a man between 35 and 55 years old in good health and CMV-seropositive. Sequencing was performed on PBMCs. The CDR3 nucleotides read TGTGCCAGCAGCGGGACTCCAGTGCACGAGCAGTACTTC. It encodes CASSGTPVHEQYF.